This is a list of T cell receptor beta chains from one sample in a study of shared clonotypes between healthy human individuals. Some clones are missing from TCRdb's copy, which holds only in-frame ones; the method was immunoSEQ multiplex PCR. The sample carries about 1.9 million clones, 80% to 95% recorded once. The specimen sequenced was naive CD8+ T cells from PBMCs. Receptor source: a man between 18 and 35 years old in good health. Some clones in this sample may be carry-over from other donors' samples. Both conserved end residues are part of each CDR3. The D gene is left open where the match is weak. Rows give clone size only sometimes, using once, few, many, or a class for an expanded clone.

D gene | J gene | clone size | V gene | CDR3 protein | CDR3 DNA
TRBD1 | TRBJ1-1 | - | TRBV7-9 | CASSRNGWDRGRWTEAFF | TGTGCCAGCAGCCGCAATGGGTGGGACAGGGGGAGGTGGACTGAAGCTTTCTTT
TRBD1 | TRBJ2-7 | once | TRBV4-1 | CASSRTVGQGTYEQYF | TGCGCCAGCAGCCGAACAGTGGGACAGGGGACCTACGAGCAGTACTTC
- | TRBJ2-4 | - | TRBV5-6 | CASSLAGSLNIQYF | TGTGCCAGCAGCTTGGCGGGGTCGTTAAACATTCAGTACTTC
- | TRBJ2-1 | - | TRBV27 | CASSSFPPLDPSGSNEQFF | TGTGCCAGCAGTTCCTTCCCCCCCTTGGACCCCTCGGGAAGTAATGAGCAGTTCTTC
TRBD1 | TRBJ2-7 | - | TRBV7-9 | CASSLARTGDEQYF | TGTGCCAGCAGCTTAGCGAGGACAGGGGACGAGCAGTACTTC
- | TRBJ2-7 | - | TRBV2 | CASSEAGRVYEQYF | TGTGCCAGCAGTGAAGCCGGTCGGGTCTACGAGCAGTACTTC
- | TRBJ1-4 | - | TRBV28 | CASSLRGRGGKLFF | TGTGCCAGCAGTTTAAGGGGCAGGGGTGGGAAACTGTTTTTT
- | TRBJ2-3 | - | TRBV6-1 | CASTAVDTQYF | TGTGCCAGCACTGCAGTAGATACGCAGTATTTT
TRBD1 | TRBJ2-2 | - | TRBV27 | CASSLIGQGSGELFF | TGTGCCAGCAGTTTAATCGGACAGGGGTCCGGGGAGCTGTTTTTT
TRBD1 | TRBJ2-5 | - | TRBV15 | CATSRSYRGRWEETQYF | TGTGCCACCAGCAGGTCCTACAGGGGGCGTTGGGAGGAGACCCAGTACTTC
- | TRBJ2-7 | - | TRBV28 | CASSPRRGAYEQYF | TGTGCCAGCAGTCCACGGAGGGGGGCCTACGAGCAGTACTTC
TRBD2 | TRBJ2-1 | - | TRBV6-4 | CASSSRRGDEQFF | TGTGCCAGCAGCTCCCGACGGGGGGATGAGCAGTTCTTC
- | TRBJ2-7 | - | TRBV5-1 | CASSLVWGGAYEQYF | TGCGCCAGCAGCTTGGTTTGGGGGGGCGCCTACGAGCAGTACTTC
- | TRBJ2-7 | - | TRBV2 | CASSALGAGGSYEQYF | TGTGCCAGCAGTGCCCTGGGAGCGGGTGGATCCTACGAGCAGTACTTC
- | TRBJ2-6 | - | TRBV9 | CASSISLTQGTGANVLTF | TGTGCCAGCAGCATAAGTCTTACACAGGGCACTGGGGCCAACGTCCTGACTTTC
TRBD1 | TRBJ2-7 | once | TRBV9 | CASSLKGQSYEQYF | TGTGCCAGCAGCCTCAAGGGACAGTCCTACGAGCAGTACTTC
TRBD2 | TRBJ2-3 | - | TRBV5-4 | CASSLRRELPDDTQYF | TGTGCCAGCAGCTTGAGGCGGGAGCTACCCGATGATACGCAGTATTTT
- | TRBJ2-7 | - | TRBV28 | CASSQVRGGTYEQYF | TGTGCCAGCAGCCAGGTTAGGGGGGGTACCTACGAGCAGTACTTC
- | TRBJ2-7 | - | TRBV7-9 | CASSQRDFFYEQYF | TGTGCCAGCAGCCAACGGGACTTCTTCTACGAGCAGTACTTC
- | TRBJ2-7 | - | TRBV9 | CASTPGAGPYEQYF | TGTGCCAGCACCCCGGGGGCAGGGCCCTACGAGCAGTACTTC
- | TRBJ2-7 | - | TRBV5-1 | CASSQSIGTYEQYF | TGCGCCAGCAGCCAGTCGATCGGAACCTACGAGCAGTACTTC
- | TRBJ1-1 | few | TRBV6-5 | CASGHWEGTEAFF | TGTGCCTCCGGACATTGGGAGGGGACTGAAGCTTTCTTT
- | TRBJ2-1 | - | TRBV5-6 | CASSSPSEQFF | TGTGCCAGCAGCTCCCCAAGTGAGCAGTTCTTC
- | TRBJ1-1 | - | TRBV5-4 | CAGRLGTEAFF | TGTGCCGGCCGCCTTGGGACTGAAGCTTTCTTT
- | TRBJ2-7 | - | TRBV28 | CASSSTTTENYEQYF | TGTGCCAGCAGTTCCACCACAACAGAAAACTACGAGCAGTACTTC
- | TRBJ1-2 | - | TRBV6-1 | CASSELGSGGGYGYTF | TGTGCCAGCAGTGAATTGGGGTCGGGGGGTGGCTATGGCTACACCTTC
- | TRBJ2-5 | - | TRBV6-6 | CASSYSRRTQETQYF | TGTGCCAGCAGTTACAGCCGACGGACTCAAGAGACCCAGTACTTC
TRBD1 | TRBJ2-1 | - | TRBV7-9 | CASSQRSGQGIANEQFF | TGTGCCAGCAGCCAAAGGTCGGGACAGGGGATTGCGAATGAGCAGTTCTTC
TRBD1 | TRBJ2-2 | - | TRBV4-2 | CASSQKTGEGLFF | TGTGCCAGCAGCCAAAAAACAGGGGAAGGGCTGTTTTTT
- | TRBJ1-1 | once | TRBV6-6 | CASSTGTVSLGAEAFF | TGTGCCAGCAGCACCGGGACGGTTTCCTTAGGGGCTGAAGCTTTCTTT
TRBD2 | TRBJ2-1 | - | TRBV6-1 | CASSEYQRGTYNEQFF | TGTGCCAGCAGTGAATATCAGCGGGGAACCTACAATGAGCAGTTCTTC
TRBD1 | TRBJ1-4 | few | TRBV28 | CASSSTRQGLTNEKLFF | TGTGCCAGCAGTTCAACCCGACAGGGCCTCACTAATGAAAAACTGTTTTTT
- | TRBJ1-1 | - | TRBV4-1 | CASSRPGETEAFF | TGCGCCAGCAGCCGCCCAGGGGAGACTGAAGCTTTCTTT
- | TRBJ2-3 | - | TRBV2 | CATIGGFTDTQYF | TGTGCCACCATTGGGGGGTTCACAGATACGCAGTATTTT
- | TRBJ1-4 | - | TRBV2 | CASNTLGEKLFF | TGTGCCAGCAACACCCTTGGGGAAAAACTGTTTTTT
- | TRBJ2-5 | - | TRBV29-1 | CSVDIRDETQYF | TGCAGCGTTGATATCAGGGACGAGACCCAGTACTTC